The following is a T cell receptor beta chain sequence with its context. This sample is drawn from a study of blood T cell repertoires in COVID-19. Donors were grouped by their self-reported clinical history. J gave up 12 bases and V 0 bases, and 7 bases lay outside the gene matches. CDR1 SGHNT and CDR2 YYREEE come from the germline V gene (reference sequence). The CDR3 spans 15 residues. Per the authors' pipeline: Estimates of nucleated cell counts were drawn from the amplification of reference gene primers. TCRdb's table, derived via immunoSEQ multiplex PCR, lists solely in-frame clones and lacks some. V, J and clone size reflect that table, while D and trimming were determined from the DNA. The data contain approximately 190,000 clones, 84% of them seen just once; the ten biggest clones take up under 4%.

The source is a woman aged 30 to 39 who had been exposed to COVID-19. The rearrangement joins TRBV5-4 to TRBJ1-6; 9 bases fit TRBD1. The material sequenced was PBMCs or T cells enriched from blood (not recorded which). The CDR3 spells CASSLGPGQGRPLHF. CDR3 in DNA: TGTGCCAGCAGCTTGGGACCGGGACAGGGTCGACCCCTCCACTTT. Using reference TRBV5-4 and TRBJ1-6 for the parts outside the CDR3, the full variable domain is ETGVTQSPTHLIKTRGQQVTLRCSSQSGHNTVSWYQQALGQGPQFIFQYYREEENGRGNFPPRFSGLQFPNYSSELNVNALELDDSALYLCASSLGPGQGRPLHFGNGTRLTVT.